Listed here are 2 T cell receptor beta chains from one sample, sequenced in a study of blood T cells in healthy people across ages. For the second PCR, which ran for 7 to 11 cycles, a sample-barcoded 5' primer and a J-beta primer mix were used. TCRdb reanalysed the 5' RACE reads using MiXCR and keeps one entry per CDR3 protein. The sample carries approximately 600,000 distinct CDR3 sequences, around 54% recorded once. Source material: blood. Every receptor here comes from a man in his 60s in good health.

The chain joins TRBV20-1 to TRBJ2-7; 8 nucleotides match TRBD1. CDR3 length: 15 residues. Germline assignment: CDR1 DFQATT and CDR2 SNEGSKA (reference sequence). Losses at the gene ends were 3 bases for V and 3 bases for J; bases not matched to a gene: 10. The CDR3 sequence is CSARPRDRGSYEQYF. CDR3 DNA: TGCAGTGCTAGGCCCCGAGACAGGGGAAGCTACGAGCAGTACTTC.

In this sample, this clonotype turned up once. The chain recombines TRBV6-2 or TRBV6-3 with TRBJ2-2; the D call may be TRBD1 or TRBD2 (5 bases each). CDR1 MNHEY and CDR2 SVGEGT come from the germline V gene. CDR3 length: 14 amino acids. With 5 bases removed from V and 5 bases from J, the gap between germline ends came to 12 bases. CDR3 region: CASSRDPWTGELFF. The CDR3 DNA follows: TGTGCCAGCAGTAGGGACCCGTGGACCGGGGAGCTGTTTTTT.